This T cell receptor beta chain was captured in a study of Graves' ophthalmopathy and Graves' hyperthyroidism. This clonotype was seen more than once but under ten times. Its antigen is not identified. Study-level results: Most thyroid-expanded clonotypes exceeding 0.001 frequency were also found in blood. Its predictions of ophthalmopathy progression gave the model 55% to 71% sensitivity and 72.22% specificity.

Amplified material comprised TCR beta CDR3 regions derived from RNA transcripts. An initial RT-PCR round employing HTBI primers preceded a second-round multiplex PCR. In TCRdb, the multiplex PCR reads were re-called with MiXCR into one record per CDR3 protein. This repertoire shows roughly 220,000 distinct CDR3 sequences, 45% to 55% found once; its top ten account for around 47%. Trimming took off 5 bases at V and 4 bases at J, with 14 bases between the two ends. The CDR3 is 14 residues long. CDR1 MDHEN and CDR2 SYDVKM come from the germline V gene. Ophthalmopathy-affected donors exhibited moderate-to-severe activity, CAS ≥3, NOSPECS ≥4, and duration under 3 months. Diagnostic conclusions were grounded in clinical symptoms, serum thyroxine, TRAb, thyroid ultrasound and orbital computed tomography.

The TCR originated in an adult man with Graves' ophthalmopathy. The chain combines TRBV28 with TRBJ2-5; unclear D gene. Sequenced: peripheral blood. The CDR3 region is CASSNPQRRETQYF. CDR3 coding DNA: TGTGCCAGCAGTAATCCCCAAAGGCGAGAGACCCAGTACTTC. Combining the CDR3 with reference TRBV28 and TRBJ2-5 gives the whole variable domain DVKVTQSSRYLVKRTGEKVFLECVQDMDHENMFWYRQDPGLGLRLIYFSYDVKMKEKGDIPEGYSVSREKKERFSLILESASTNQTSMYLCASSNPQRRETQYFGPGTRLLVL.